A selection of T cell receptor beta chains follows, all from one sample in a study of cytomegalovirus exposure and HLA in healthy donors. Measured with immunoSEQ multiplex PCR; TCRdb has only the in-frame clones, and not every one. The sample has under 200,000 clones, 65% to 85% seen once. Specimen: PBMCs. Receptors were obtained from a man aged 45 to 65 in good health and CMV-seronegative. CDR3s include the opening cysteine and the closing phenylalanine or tryptophan. A D gene is named only where the DNA matches it firmly. Size tells how often a clone was seen (once, few, many) or the class of an expanded clone, and some rows leave it out.

d_gene: TRBD1; j_gene: TRBJ1-5; v_gene: TRBV19; len: 15; abundance: NA; CDR3nt: TGTGCCAGTAGTACTTGGGACAGTAGCAATCAGCCCCAGCATTTT; CDR3aa: CASSTWDSSNQPQHF
d_gene: TRBD1; j_gene: TRBJ1-4; v_gene: TRBV12-5; len: 14; abundance: once; CDR3nt: TGTGCTAGGGATAACAGGGGGCATAGGGTAAAACTGTTTTTT; CDR3aa: CARDNRGHRVKLFF
d_gene: TRBD1; j_gene: TRBJ1-5; v_gene: TRBV7-9; len: 15; abundance: NA; CDR3nt: TGTGCCAGCAGCCCCGGACAGGGTGGCAATCAGCCCCAGCATTTT; CDR3aa: CASSPGQGGNQPQHF
d_gene: NA; j_gene: TRBJ2-3; v_gene: TRBV10-3; len: 15; abundance: NA; CDR3nt: TGTGCCATCAGTGAGGGGTCTAGCGGCACAGATACGCAGTATTTT; CDR3aa: CAISEGSSGTDTQYF
d_gene: NA; j_gene: TRBJ2-3; v_gene: TRBV7-6; len: 14; abundance: NA; CDR3nt: TGTGCCAGCCGGCCCGGGTCCAGCACAGATACGCAGTATTTT; CDR3aa: CASRPGSSTDTQYF
d_gene: NA; j_gene: TRBJ1-2; v_gene: TRBV27; len: 12; abundance: NA; CDR3nt: TGTGCCAGCAGTTTGGCGGGCTATGGCTACACCTTC; CDR3aa: CASSLAGYGYTF
d_gene: TRBD2; j_gene: TRBJ2-1; v_gene: TRBV7-9; len: 14; abundance: NA; CDR3nt: TGTGCCAGCAGCCCGGGGGGGCTGAGCAATGAGCAGTTCTTC; CDR3aa: CASSPGGLSNEQFF
d_gene: TRBD2; j_gene: TRBJ2-1; v_gene: TRBV18; len: 15; abundance: NA; CDR3nt: TGTGCCAGCTCACCCGGGACTAGCGGACACAATGAGCAGTTCTTC; CDR3aa: CASSPGTSGHNEQFF
d_gene: NA; j_gene: TRBJ1-1; v_gene: TRBV15; len: 15; abundance: NA; CDR3nt: TGTGCCACCAGCAGAGATTGGACGAGGGACACTGAAGCTTTCTTT; CDR3aa: CATSRDWTRDTEAFF
d_gene: NA; j_gene: TRBJ1-2; v_gene: TRBV19; len: 15; abundance: few; CDR3nt: TGTGCCAGTAGTATAGGGGCAGAAATGAACTATGGCTACACCTTC; CDR3aa: CASSIGAEMNYGYTF
d_gene: NA; j_gene: TRBJ1-6; v_gene: TRBV5-6; len: 16; abundance: NA; CDR3nt: TGTGCCAGCAGCGCCGACGGCGGCCAGTGGAATTCACCCCTCCACTTT; CDR3aa: CASSADGGQWNSPLHF
d_gene: NA; j_gene: TRBJ1-6; v_gene: TRBV6-5; len: 14; abundance: medium-sized; CDR3nt: TGTGCCAGCAGTCACCGACAGTGGAATTCACCCCTCCACTTT; CDR3aa: CASSHRQWNSPLHF
d_gene: TRBD1; j_gene: TRBJ2-3; v_gene: TRBV2; len: 15; abundance: NA; CDR3nt: TGTGCCAGCAGAGACTCGGACAGGGCTAGGGATACGCAGTATTTT; CDR3aa: CASRDSDRARDTQYF
d_gene: TRBD1; j_gene: TRBJ1-5; v_gene: TRBV7-8; len: 14; abundance: NA; CDR3nt: TGTGCCAGCAGCCCCCGAGGGGGCGGGCAGCCCCAGCATTTT; CDR3aa: CASSPRGGGQPQHF
d_gene: NA; j_gene: TRBJ1-3; v_gene: TRBV7-6; len: 17; abundance: NA; CDR3nt: TGTGCCAGCAGCTTTGACAGGCGCGAATCCTCTGGAAACACCATATATTTT; CDR3aa: CASSFDRRESSGNTIYF
d_gene: NA; j_gene: TRBJ2-7; v_gene: TRBV7-9; len: 16; abundance: NA; CDR3nt: TGTGCCAGCAGCTTAGTAGTGGGGTTCCTAGGAGGGGAGCAGTACTTC; CDR3aa: CASSLVVGFLGGEQYF
d_gene: TRBD2; j_gene: TRBJ2-1; v_gene: TRBV7-2; len: 18; abundance: NA; CDR3nt: TGTGCCAGCAGTTCTCCTCGGGGACTAGCGGGGGTTTACAATGAGCAGTTCTTC; CDR3aa: CASSSPRGLAGVYNEQFF
d_gene: NA; j_gene: TRBJ2-5; v_gene: TRBV9; len: 13; abundance: NA; CDR3nt: TGTGCCAGCAGCGTAGGAGAGCGGGAGACCCAGTACTTC; CDR3aa: CASSVGERETQYF
d_gene: TRBD1; j_gene: TRBJ2-7; v_gene: TRBV9; len: 15; abundance: NA; CDR3nt: TGTGCCAGCAGCGGATCCGGGACAGGGGTCTACGAGCAGTACTTC; CDR3aa: CASSGSGTGVYEQYF
d_gene: NA; j_gene: TRBJ1-2; v_gene: TRBV7-2; len: 12; abundance: NA; CDR3nt: TGTGCCAGCAGCCAACAAGTCTCTGGCTACACCTTC; CDR3aa: CASSQQVSGYTF
d_gene: NA; j_gene: TRBJ2-2; v_gene: TRBV11-2; len: 14; abundance: once; CDR3nt: TGTGCCAGCAGCAGCTACTACGGAGGCGGGGAGCTGTTTTTT; CDR3aa: CASSSYYGGGELFF
d_gene: NA; j_gene: TRBJ2-7; v_gene: TRBV4-1; len: 17; abundance: NA; CDR3nt: TGCGCCAGCAGCCAAACCACCACCACGACAGGCCGTCGCGAGCAGTACTTC; CDR3aa: CASSQTTTTTGRREQYF
d_gene: NA; j_gene: TRBJ1-1; v_gene: TRBV6-5; len: 15; abundance: few; CDR3nt: TGTGCCAGCAGGTTACAGGGATCTAAGAGCACTGAAGCTTTCTTT; CDR3aa: CASRLQGSKSTEAFF
d_gene: NA; j_gene: TRBJ1-2; v_gene: TRBV7-8; len: 13; abundance: NA; CDR3nt: TGTGCCAGCAGCTTAAGGGAGGTCTATGGCTACACCTTC; CDR3aa: CASSLREVYGYTF
d_gene: TRBD2; j_gene: TRBJ2-7; v_gene: TRBV18; len: 15; abundance: NA; CDR3nt: TGTGCCAGCTCGAGAGGGCTAGCGGGGGTCCTCGAGCAGTACTTC; CDR3aa: CASSRGLAGVLEQYF
d_gene: TRBD1; j_gene: TRBJ1-2; v_gene: TRBV27; len: 14; abundance: NA; CDR3nt: TGTGCCAGCAGTCCAAGAGGGACAGGGGATGGCTACACCTTC; CDR3aa: CASSPRGTGDGYTF
d_gene: NA; j_gene: TRBJ1-1; v_gene: TRBV2; len: 13; abundance: once; CDR3nt: TGTGCCAGCAGGCCGGGACAGAACACTGAAGCTTTCTTT; CDR3aa: CASRPGQNTEAFF
d_gene: NA; j_gene: TRBJ1-1; v_gene: TRBV11-2; len: 15; abundance: NA; CDR3nt: TGTGCCAGCAGCTTATACATAGGGGCAGGGACTGAAGCTTTCTTT; CDR3aa: CASSLYIGAGTEAFF
d_gene: NA; j_gene: TRBJ1-1; v_gene: TRBV6-5; len: 14; abundance: NA; CDR3nt: TGTGCCAGCAGCCTGCGGGAGCGTAACACTGAAGCTTTCTTT; CDR3aa: CASSLRERNTEAFF
d_gene: NA; j_gene: TRBJ1-2; v_gene: TRBV4-3; len: 13; abundance: NA; CDR3nt: TGCGCCAGCAGCCACCCAGGGGAAGACGGCTACACCTTC; CDR3aa: CASSHPGEDGYTF
d_gene: NA; j_gene: TRBJ1-2; v_gene: TRBV18; len: 15; abundance: NA; CDR3nt: TGTGCCAGCTCACCATTGGATCAGGTCAACTATGGCTACACCTTC; CDR3aa: CASSPLDQVNYGYTF
d_gene: NA; j_gene: TRBJ2-1; v_gene: TRBV27; len: 16; abundance: few; CDR3nt: TGTGCCAGCAGTTATTCGGGTCACCTCACCTACAATGAGCAGTTCTTC; CDR3aa: CASSYSGHLTYNEQFF
d_gene: NA; j_gene: TRBJ2-3; v_gene: TRBV7-9; len: 13; abundance: NA; CDR3nt: TGTTCCAGCAGCTGGACAGACACAGATACGCAGTATTTT; CDR3aa: CSSSWTDTDTQYF
d_gene: NA; j_gene: TRBJ1-4; v_gene: TRBV5-1; len: 15; abundance: NA; CDR3nt: TGCGCCAGCAGCTTGCTCTCCTCGGGGTATGAAAAACTGTTTTTT; CDR3aa: CASSLLSSGYEKLFF
d_gene: NA; j_gene: TRBJ2-1; v_gene: TRBV4-3; len: 17; abundance: NA; CDR3nt: TGCGCCAGCAGCCACAACGTTCCTGGGGGGAATGACAATGAGCAGTTCTTC; CDR3aa: CASSHNVPGGNDNEQFF
d_gene: NA; j_gene: TRBJ1-6; v_gene: TRBV4-3; len: 13; abundance: few; CDR3nt: TGCGCCAGCAGCCAAGAAGCGGGATCACCCCTCCACTTT; CDR3aa: CASSQEAGSPLHF
d_gene: NA; j_gene: TRBJ2-3; v_gene: TRBV5-1; len: 15; abundance: once; CDR3nt: TGCGCCAGCAGCTTGGAAACTTCACGCACAGATACGCAGTATTTT; CDR3aa: CASSLETSRTDTQYF
d_gene: TRBD1; j_gene: TRBJ1-3; v_gene: TRBV6-1; len: 17; abundance: NA; CDR3nt: TGTGCCAGCAGTGGAATACAGGGGGCCCGCTCTGGAAACACCATATATTTT; CDR3aa: CASSGIQGARSGNTIYF
d_gene: NA; j_gene: TRBJ2-3; v_gene: TRBV27; len: 17; abundance: once; CDR3nt: TGTGCCAGCAGTTTATCCCGGACTCCCTCAGTTCCAGATACGCAGTATTTT; CDR3aa: CASSLSRTPSVPDTQYF
d_gene: TRBD1; j_gene: TRBJ2-3; v_gene: TRBV7-9; len: 14; abundance: NA; CDR3nt: TGTGCCACCCGCCCTGACAGGGGGGTAGATACGCAGTATTTT; CDR3aa: CATRPDRGVDTQYF
d_gene: NA; j_gene: TRBJ2-1; v_gene: TRBV4-3; len: 15; abundance: NA; CDR3nt: TGCGCCAGCAGCCACACCGGGACAACCGACAATGAGCAGTTCTTC; CDR3aa: CASSHTGTTDNEQFF
d_gene: NA; j_gene: TRBJ1-2; v_gene: TRBV10-3; len: 12; abundance: NA; CDR3nt: TGTGCCATCAACAGCCCGCAGAGCGGCTACACCTTC; CDR3aa: CAINSPQSGYTF
d_gene: NA; j_gene: TRBJ2-1; v_gene: TRBV12-5; len: 16; abundance: NA; CDR3nt: TGTGCTAGTGGTTCCAACTTGTTCGACTATTCCGGGGAGCAGTTCTTC; CDR3aa: CASGSNLFDYSGEQFF
d_gene: NA; j_gene: TRBJ1-5; v_gene: TRBV18; len: 14; abundance: NA; CDR3nt: TGTGCCAGCTCACCATCGGCAGAAGGAGGGTCCCAGCATTTT; CDR3aa: CASSPSAEGGSQHF
d_gene: TRBD2; j_gene: TRBJ2-7; v_gene: TRBV2; len: 15; abundance: NA; CDR3nt: TGTGCCAGCAGCGATACCGGGACTAGCGGGTACGAGCAGTACTTC; CDR3aa: CASSDTGTSGYEQYF
d_gene: NA; j_gene: TRBJ1-4; v_gene: TRBV11-2; len: 16; abundance: NA; CDR3nt: TGTGCCAGCAGCTCCGAATGGACAGAATTGGGGGAAAAACTGTTTTTT; CDR3aa: CASSSEWTELGEKLFF
d_gene: TRBD1; j_gene: TRBJ2-7; v_gene: TRBV5-6; len: 15; abundance: few; CDR3nt: TGTGCCAGCAGCACCGACGGGACAGGGATATACGAGCAGTACTTC; CDR3aa: CASSTDGTGIYEQYF
d_gene: TRBD2; j_gene: TRBJ2-5; v_gene: TRBV4-1; len: 15; abundance: NA; CDR3nt: TGCGCCAGCAGCCAAGGACTAGCCGGTAGGGAGACCCAGTACTTC; CDR3aa: CASSQGLAGRETQYF
d_gene: NA; j_gene: TRBJ2-2; v_gene: TRBV27; len: 14; abundance: NA; CDR3nt: TGTGCCAGCAGTCTGACCAGGGCGACCGGGGAGCTGTTTTTT; CDR3aa: CASSLTRATGELFF
d_gene: TRBD2; j_gene: TRBJ2-2; v_gene: TRBV5-6; len: 16; abundance: NA; CDR3nt: TGTGCCAGCAGCTCTACTAGCGGGGGGGCGAGAGGGGAGCTGTTTTTT; CDR3aa: CASSSTSGGARGELFF
d_gene: NA; j_gene: TRBJ1-3; v_gene: TRBV15; len: 18; abundance: NA; CDR3nt: TGTGCCACCAGCAGAGGCTTCTGGGGCTTCTCCTCTGGAAACACCATATATTTT; CDR3aa: CATSRGFWGFSSGNTIYF
d_gene: NA; j_gene: TRBJ2-7; v_gene: TRBV15; len: 13; abundance: NA; CDR3nt: TGTGCCACCGGTATTGGGGGGAGGAACGAGCAGTACTTC; CDR3aa: CATGIGGRNEQYF
d_gene: NA; j_gene: TRBJ2-1; v_gene: TRBV18; len: 12; abundance: NA; CDR3nt: TGTGCCAGCTCATCGATCCTCGGTGAGCAGTTCTTC; CDR3aa: CASSSILGEQFF
d_gene: NA; j_gene: TRBJ2-2; v_gene: TRBV14; len: 14; abundance: NA; CDR3nt: TGTGCCAGCAGCCAAGTTACGAACACCGGGGAGCTGTTTTTT; CDR3aa: CASSQVTNTGELFF
d_gene: NA; j_gene: TRBJ1-6; v_gene: TRBV7-2; len: 16; abundance: NA; CDR3nt: TGTGCCAGCAGCTTAGGTCGTAGGGGTCGGAATTCACCCCTCCACTTT; CDR3aa: CASSLGRRGRNSPLHF